The present entry profiles one TCR beta chain with its context. Its cognate antigen is unknown. TCRdb used MiXCR to reprocess the RACE reads, holding one entry per CDR3 protein. The table lists around 340,000 distinct CDR3 sequences, under 8% of them singletons. These data belong to a study of human T cells and chemical hapten exposure. General study results and limits: In comparison with controls, expanded TCRs gave rise to a significantly larger number of large CDR3 similarity clusters.

The V and J ends lost 4 bases and 7 bases respectively, with 16 bases between them. Per the germline V gene, CDR1 is SEHNR and CDR2 is FQNEAQ (reference sequence). CDR3 length: 15 amino acids. The sample's time point: patch test 1, 2 weeks after DPC sensitization. Treatment: therapeutic diphenylcyclopropenone sensitization with weekly scalp DPC. The total RNA was obtained from whole blood that was not fractionated. The genes are TRBV7-9 and TRBJ1-4; D not resolved. The sequencing used whole blood, collected in connection with sensitization to the hapten diphenylcyclopropenone (DPC). The sequence derives from a woman between 18 and 29 years old with alopecia areata. Some clones in this sample may be carry-over from other donors' samples. CDR3 coding DNA: TGTGCCAGCAGCTCGCTATGGGCAAGAGGTGAAAAACTGTTTTTT. Its protein product is CASSSLWARGEKLFF.